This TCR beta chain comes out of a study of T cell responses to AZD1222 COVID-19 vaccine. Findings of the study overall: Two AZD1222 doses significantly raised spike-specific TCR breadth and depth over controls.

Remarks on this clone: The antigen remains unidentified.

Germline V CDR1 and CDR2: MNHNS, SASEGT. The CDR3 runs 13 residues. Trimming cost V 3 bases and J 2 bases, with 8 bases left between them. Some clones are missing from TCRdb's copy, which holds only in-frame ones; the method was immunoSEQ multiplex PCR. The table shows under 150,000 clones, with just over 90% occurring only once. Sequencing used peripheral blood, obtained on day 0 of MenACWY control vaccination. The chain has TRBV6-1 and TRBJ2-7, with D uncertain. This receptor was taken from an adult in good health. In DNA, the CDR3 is TGTGCCAGCAGTGACACAATAACCTACGAGCAGTACTTC. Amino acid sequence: CASSDTITYEQYF.